This passage covers 27 T cell receptor beta chains from one sample sequenced in a study of vaccination and CD4 T cells after COVID-19. No antigens are known for them. Treatment indicated: approximately nine-day PBMC culture with coronavirus spike peptide pools or control peptides (ViraFEST assay). Cultured CD4+ T cell DNA underwent sequencing with the Oncomine TCR Beta short-read assay. TCRdb analysed the PCR reads with MiXCR anew, one entry per CDR3 protein. Among under 20,000 distinct CDR3 sequences listed, under 45% were seen once. The input for sequencing was CD4+ T cells from blood, cultured in vitro, taken before SARS-CoV-2 vaccination. The receptor source for this set is a human donor who had recovered from COVID-19.

The chain joins TRBV20-1 to TRBJ2-7; either TRBD1 or TRBD2 may supply D (5 bases each). The length of the CDR3 is 15 residues. The germline gives CDR1 DFQATT, CDR2 SNEGSKA (reference sequence). Between the trimmed V and J ends, which lost 0 bases and 2 bases, there was a span of 14 bases. CDR3 residues: CSARDRGVAPYEQYF. The CDR3, as DNA: TGCAGTGCTAGAGATAGGGGAGTAGCGCCCTACGAGCAGTACTTC.

V and J are TRBV30 and TRBJ1-5; D ambiguous. The ends were cut back, 5 bases at V and 4 bases at J, with 12 bases in the middle. Germline loops: CDR1 GTSNPN, CDR2 SVGIG (reference sequence). The CDR3 has 13 amino acids. Here the CDR3 reads CAWSPRGNQPQHF. The DNA for the CDR3 is TGTGCCTGGTCCCCCCGGGGAAATCAGCCCCAGCATTTT.

The chain recombines TRBV14 with TRBJ2-5, with 8 bases matching TRBD1. V lost 4 bases to trimming and J lost 5 bases; unmatched junction nucleotides: 3. The germline V gene encodes CDR1 SGHDN and CDR2 FVKESK. This CDR3 contains 13 residues. The DNA of the CDR3 is TGTGCCAGCAGCCGACAGGGGCTGGAGACCCAGTACTTC. Translated, it gives CASSRQGLETQYF.

The gene calls are TRBV20-1 and TRBJ2-7, with TRBD1 as a possible D gene (6 bases). Trimming stripped 6 bases from V and 3 bases from J, with 21 bases between. There are 15 residues in the CDR3. The germline CDR1 and CDR2 sequences are DFQATT and SNEGSKA (reference sequence). As DNA, the CDR3 is TGCAGTGCGCTATCGACAGGCCTAGGGAACTACGAGCAGTACTTC. Translated: CSALSTGLGNYEQYF.

The V gene is TRBV11-3, the J gene TRBJ2-7; weak D call: TRBD1 (6 bases). The CDR3 totals 12 residues. Trimming removed 2 bases from V and 7 bases from J, with 9 bases in between. The germline gives CDR1 SGHNT, CDR2 YENEEA. The CDR3 protein is CASSLRTEEQYF. DNA of the CDR3: TGTGCCAGCAGCTTACGGACAGAAGAGCAGTACTTC. Full variable domain (rest looked up from reference TRBV11-3 and TRBJ2-7): EAGVVQSPRYKIIEKKQPVAFWCNPISGHNTLYWYLQNLGQGPELLIRYENEEAVDDSQLPKDRFSAERLKGVDSTLKIQPAELGDSAVYLCASSLRTEEQYFGPGTRLTVT.

This clonotype was detected a few times. The V and J genes are TRBV10-3 and TRBJ1-5; D might be TRBD1 (6 bases). The length of the CDR3 is 13 residues. Germline CDR1 and CDR2: ENHRY and SYGVKD. Trimming left V 0 bases short and J 7 bases short, with 7 bases between. The CDR3 DNA sequence: TGTGCCATCAGTGAGTCACAGGGCCAGCCCCAGCATTTT. Translating gives CAISESQGQPQHF.

CDR3 sequence: CASSLAGTGGTDTQYF. The CDR3 DNA follows: TGTGCCAGCAGTTTAGCCGGGACAGGGGGCACAGATACGCAGTATTTT. The V call is TRBV12-3 or TRBV12-4, the J call TRBJ2-3; TRBD1 matches at 10 bases. This CDR3 has 16 amino acids. V shed 0 bases and J 1 base; nucleotides not matched to a gene: 1.

The chain links TRBV20-1 to TRBJ2-4, with D perhaps given as TRBD1 or TRBD2 (5 bases each). V gave up 3 bases and J gave up 0 bases, with 24 bases separating them. The length of the CDR3 is 19 residues. Germline CDR1 and CDR2: DFQATT and SNEGSKA (reference sequence). The CDR3 DNA is TGCAGTGCTAGTACCCACGGGGCAGTCCCTCAAGGAGCCAAAAACATTCAGTACTTC. Translating it yields CSASTHGAVPQGAKNIQYF.

This clonotype was seen only a few times. The gene calls are TRBV19 and TRBJ2-1, with 7 bases aligning to TRBD2. The CDR3 length is 14 residues. Germline V gene lookup returns CDR1 LNHDA and CDR2 SQIVND (reference sequence). V lost 3 bases and J lost 6; bases outside the gene matches: 5. The CDR3 DNA reads as TGTGCCAGTAGTATCTCAGCGGGAATCAATGAGCAGTTCTTC. Its protein is CASSISAGINEQFF. Full variable domain (missing parts from reference TRBV19 and TRBJ2-1): DGGITQSPKYLFRKEGQNVTLSCEQNLNHDAMYWYRQDPGQGLRLIYYSQIVNDFQKGDIAEGYSVSREKKESFPLTVTSAQKNPTAFYLCASSISAGINEQFFGPGTRLTVL.

This clonotype occurred a few times. CDR3 in amino acids: CASSLRFYEQYF. CDR3 coding DNA: TGTGCCAGCAGCCTAAGATTCTACGAGCAGTACTTC. The rearrangement links TRBV11-3 to TRBJ2-7; D is undetermined. The CDR3 extends over 12 amino acids. Germline V gene lookup returns CDR1 SGHNT and CDR2 YENEEA. Trimming pared 5 bases from V and 3 bases from J, leaving 8 bases between.

This sequence joins TRBV6-5 and TRBJ2-3; D remains ambiguous. The germline CDR1 and CDR2 sequences are MNHEY and SVGAGI. The CDR3 is 11 amino acids. V lost 3 bases, J lost 6 bases, and 4 bases lay in between. The CDR3 sequence: CASSYADTQYF. CDR3 sequence (DNA): TGTGCCAGCAGTTATGCCGATACGCAGTATTTT.

The sample holds a few counts of this clonotype. The rearrangement joins TRBV7-9 to TRBJ2-2, with D possibly being TRBD1 (5 bases). The germline V gene has CDR1 SEHNR and CDR2 FQNEAQ (reference sequence). Trimming shortened V by 5 bases and J by 4 bases, and 8 bases separated the two germline ends. CDR3 length: 13 amino acids. The CDR3 coding sequence is TGTGCCAGCAGCATTACAGGCACCGGGGAGCTGTTTTTT. As protein: CASSITGTGELFF.

Concerning this clonotype itself: One junction end does not reproduce the germline sequence, and a read error may be involved. The chain uses TRBV6-1 and TRBJ2-7; a possible D gene is TRBD2 (6 bases). CDR1 and CDR2 from the germline V gene are MNHNS and SASEGT. The CDR3 spans 17 residues. The CDR3 here is CANSDLRRGTQAGEQYF. The DNA for the CDR3 is TGTGCCAACAGTGATTTACGTCGAGGGACTCAGGCGGGCGAGCAGTACTTC.

This clonotype has just a few counts. The chain has TRBV20-1 and TRBJ1-3; D is unresolved. CDR1 is DFQATT and CDR2 is SNEGSKA in the germline V gene (reference sequence). V lost 3 bases and J 3 bases, leaving 9 bases between the germline ends. This CDR3 is built from 13 residues. In nucleotides, the CDR3 is TGCAGTGCTAGTCGAAGCCATGGAAACACCATATATTTT. Translating it yields CSASRSHGNTIYF.

V and J are TRBV12-3 or TRBV12-4 and TRBJ2-7; TRBD1 or TRBD2 may be the D gene (5 bases each). CDR3 length equals 15 residues. Trimming removed 5 bases at V and 2 bases at J, with 16 bases between. Here the CDR3 reads CASSTRDGRPYEQYF. The CDR3 bases are TGTGCCAGCAGTACCCGGGACGGTCGGCCCTACGAGCAGTACTTC.

The CDR3 DNA reads as TGTGCCAGCTTTCAGTACTTGAGTGTCTGGGAAGGACTCACTGAAGCTTTCTTT. Encoded protein: CASFQYLSVWEGLTEAFF. The chain is built from TRBV18 and TRBJ1-1; D uncertain. The V gene lost 7 bases and the J gene lost 4 bases, with 28 bases spanning the gap. This CDR3 is built from 18 residues. Germline lookup yields CDR1 KGHSH and CDR2 LQKENI.

This rearrangement joins TRBV7-9 to TRBJ1-1; no clear D gene. V was trimmed by 4 bases and J by 4 bases, leaving 16 bases between them. The CDR3 runs 15 residues. The V gene's germline CDR1 is SEHNR and CDR2 FQNEAQ (reference sequence). The CDR3 DNA sequence: TGTGCCAGCAGCTCACGGCAGATGACATCCACTGAAGCTTTCTTT. Its protein is CASSSRQMTSTEAFF.

This clonotype was detected a few times. The chain has TRBV7-2 and TRBJ2-5; no firm D call. The CDR3 covers 13 residues. The V end lost 2 bases, the J end lost 4 bases, and 8 bases lay between the germline ends. Per the germline V gene, CDR1 is SGHTA and CDR2 is FQGNSA. For the CDR3, the DNA is TGTGCCAGCAGCTTAAGGGTACGAGAGACCCAGTACTTC. This encodes CASSLRVRETQYF.

This clonotype has only one observation. This chain uses TRBV19 with TRBJ1-3; possibly TRBD1 for D (6 bases). V lost 4 bases and J lost 4, with 14 bases in between. Germline lookup yields CDR1 LNHDA and CDR2 SQIVND (reference sequence). The CDR3 spans 15 residues. The CDR3 here is CASSTQTGIGNTIYF. CDR3 coding DNA: TGTGCCAGTAGTACCCAAACAGGGATCGGAAACACCATATATTTT.

The CDR3 is CASSPLWGIGTQYF. The CDR3 coding sequence is TGTGCCAGCAGCCCTTTGTGGGGTATAGGGACCCAGTACTTC. The chain employs TRBV7-2 and TRBJ2-5; D gene ambiguous. This CDR3 is built from 14 residues. Trimming took off 5 bases at V and 7 bases at J, with 17 bases between the two ends. Germline V lookup: CDR1 SGHTA, CDR2 FQGNSA.

The chain couples TRBV28 to TRBJ2-7, with a weak D call TRBD1 (6 bases). Trimming took 6 bases from V and 0 from J, leaving 15 bases between them. The CDR3 sequence is 15 residues long. Germline V gene sequence: CDR1 MDHEN, CDR2 SYDVKM. In nucleotides, the CDR3 is TGTGCCAGCAGCCCACCCCGGGACAACTCCTACGAGCAGTACTTC. This codes for CASSPPRDNSYEQYF.

The rearrangement links TRBV12-3 or TRBV12-4 to TRBJ2-6; D may correspond to TRBD1 or TRBD2 (7 bases each). The CDR3 has 17 amino acids. The V end was cut by 6 bases, the J end by 2 bases, with 17 bases between. For the CDR3, the DNA is TGTGCCAGCAGGGGGACAGTCCGGGGGGCTGGGGCCAACGTCCTGACTTTC. This sequence encodes CASRGTVRGAGANVLTF.

This clonotype has a handful of counts. The J gene is TRBJ1-5, the V gene TRBV10-3, with 8 nucleotides matching TRBD1. The CDR3 totals 14 residues. Germline trimming cut 6 bases from V and 4 bases from J; bases unmatched to any gene: 5. The germline gives CDR1 ENHRY, CDR2 SYGVKD. Here the CDR3 DNA reads TGTGCCATCAGCGGACAGGGAGGGAATCAGCCCCAGCATTTT. This translates into CAISGQGGNQPQHF.

As DNA, the CDR3 is TGCAGTGCTGGGGGGGCGGGGCTAGCGGGACGCAGTGAGCAGTTCTTC. Translated, it gives CSAGGAGLAGRSEQFF. The rearrangement links TRBV20-1 to TRBJ2-1; 9 nucleotides line up with TRBD2. With V trimmed by 5 bases and J by 9 bases, 17 bases remained unmatched. CDR3 length equals 16 residues. From germline, CDR1 is DFQATT and CDR2 SNEGSKA (reference sequence).

The rearrangement joins TRBV2 to TRBJ1-5; TRBD1 matches at 8 bases. This CDR3 region has 14 residues. Germline CDR1 and CDR2: SNHLY and FYNNEI. V was clipped by 6 bases and J by 1 base; unmatched bases: 2. The CDR3 nucleotides read TGTGCCAGCAGGGACAGGGCGAGCAATCAGCCCCAGCATTTT. Protein product: CASRDRASNQPQHF.

The chain uses TRBV11-3 and TRBJ1-2; TRBD1 matches at 7 bases. CDR3 size: 15 residues. Germline CDR1 and CDR2: SGHNT and YENEEA. The junction had 7 bases not matched to a gene; V was cut back by 0 bases and J by 6 bases. The DNA for the CDR3 is TGTGCCAGCAGCTTAGATCCGACAGGGAAGGATGGCTACACCTTC. Its protein is CASSLDPTGKDGYTF.

The chain carries TRBV7-2 and TRBJ1-1; 7 bases align to TRBD1. This CDR3 has 13 residues. V was pared by 5 bases and J by 7 bases, with 7 bases of the junction left unmatched. Germline V lookup: CDR1 SGHTA, CDR2 FQGNSA. The CDR3 is CASSLRQGVEAFF. In DNA form, the CDR3 reads TGTGCCAGCAGCCTTAGACAGGGCGTTGAAGCTTTCTTT.